This T cell receptor (beta chain) derives from a study of cytomegalovirus exposure and HLA in healthy donors. The ends were cut back, 2 bases at V and 5 bases at J, with 9 bases in the middle. The CDR3 totals 13 residues. Germline V CDR1 and CDR2: GTSNPN, SVGIG (reference sequence). Both 60 Vbeta primers and 13 Jbeta primers went into the PCR. Here immunoSEQ multiplex PCR was the method, and the copy in TCRdb shows in-frame clones only, minus some. The sample yields roughly 92,000 clones, more than 75% seen once. Sequencing input: PBMCs. This TCR was sampled from a woman aged 50 to 60 in good health and CMV-seropositive. The chain has TRBV30 and TRBJ2-2; D may be TRBD2 (6 bases). This CDR3 is CAWSHGGTGELFF. The CDR3 DNA reads TGTGCCTGGAGTCATGGAGGGACCGGGGAGCTGTTTTTT.